This entry lists 32 T cell receptor beta chains sequenced from one sample in a study of T cell changes during pregnancy in multiple sclerosis. TCRdb's copy holds only in-frame clones and misses some; the assay was immunoSEQ multiplex PCR. This sample has under 45,000 clones, with approximately 91% found just once. This specimen was peripheral blood, taken in the second trimester of pregnancy. These receptors were obtained from a female donor in good health, enrolled as a control in a pregnancy study.

This rearrangement joins TRBV30 to TRBJ2-6, with a weak D call TRBD1 (6 bases). CDR1 is GTSNPN, CDR2 SVGIG, per germline (reference sequence). This CDR3 comprises 14 residues. The ends were cut back, 4 bases at V and 4 bases at J, with 11 bases in the middle. The CDR3 DNA follows: TGTGCCTGGACCCCAGGGGCCGGGGCCAACGTCCTGACTTTC. This gives the protein CAWTPGAGANVLTF. Together with reference TRBV30 and TRBJ2-6, the CDR3 gives the full variable domain: SQTIHQWPATLVQPVGSPLSLECTVEGTSNPNLYWYRQAAGRGLQLLFYSVGIGQISSEVPQNLSASRPQDRQFILSSKKLLLSDSGFYLCAWTPGAGANVLTFGAGSRLTVL.

The chain has TRBV28 and TRBJ2-1, with 10 nucleotides matching TRBD2. Germline lookup yields CDR1 MDHEN and CDR2 SYDVKM. Trimming at V came to 7 bases and at J to 1 base, leaving 13 bases not matched to a gene. This CDR3 region has 18 residues. For the CDR3, the DNA is TGTGCCAGCACCCTGCCTAGCGGGAGATCCAGGTCCTACAATGAGCAGTTCTTC. Translating gives CASTLPSGRSRSYNEQFF. Supplemented by reference TRBV28 and TRBJ2-1, the full variable domain reads DVKVTQSSRYLVKRTGEKVFLECVQDMDHENMFWYRQDPGLGLRLIYFSYDVKMKEKGDIPEGYSVSREKKERFSLILESASTNQTSMYLCASTLPSGRSRSYNEQFFGPGTRLTVL.

This clone was recorded once. V gene TRBV7-3 combines with J gene TRBJ2-1; 12 positions agree with TRBD2. V lost 4 bases, J lost 5 bases, and 3 bases stayed unmatched. The CDR3 consists of 15 residues. CDR1 is SGHTA, CDR2 FQGTGA, per germline. The CDR3 spells CASSSLAGGHNEQFF. The CDR3, as DNA: TGTGCCAGCAGCTCCCTAGCGGGGGGGCACAATGAGCAGTTCTTC.

The rearrangement joins TRBV9 to TRBJ1-1; D call uncertain. The CDR3 runs 14 residues. Between the trimmed V and J ends, which lost 0 bases and 4 bases, there was a span of 10 bases. Germline V CDR1 and CDR2: SGDLS, YYNGEE. The CDR3 DNA is TGTGCCAGCAGCGTAGGGCTGTCGATCACTGAAGCTTTCTTT. Translating gives CASSVGLSITEAFF.

The chain combines TRBV19 with TRBJ1-1; D is perhaps TRBD1 (6 bases). CDR3 size: 15 residues. V shed 5 bases and J shed 0 bases, with 13 bases lying between them. Germline CDR1 is LNHDA and CDR2 is SQIVND (reference sequence). CDR3 amino acids: CASSPRTVMNTEAFF. DNA for the CDR3: TGTGCCAGTAGTCCACGGACAGTTATGAACACTGAAGCTTTCTTT.

V gene TRBV7-2 combines with J gene TRBJ1-3; no definite D call. V was cut by 2 bases and J by 2 bases, with 4 bases left in between. The length of the CDR3 is 13 residues. Germline V gene sequence: CDR1 SGHTA, CDR2 FQGNSA. The CDR3 protein is CASSLQTGNTIYF. The CDR3 coding sequence is TGTGCCAGCAGCTTACAGACTGGAAACACCATATATTTT.

The chain is built from TRBV6-5 and TRBJ1-5, with D possibly being TRBD1 (5 bases). V was trimmed by 6 bases and J by 4 bases, leaving 13 bases between them. Germline CDR1 MNHEY, CDR2 SVGAGI. CDR3 length: 14 residues. The CDR3 protein is CASRPRALNQPQHF. CDR3 DNA sequence: TGTGCCAGCAGGCCCAGGGCCTTGAATCAGCCCCAGCATTTT.

The chain combines TRBV10-3 with TRBJ2-3; TRBD2 matches 9 bases. CDR1 and CDR2 (germline): ENHRY, SYGVKD. CDR3 length: 16 amino acids. Losses at the gene ends were 0 bases for V and 2 bases for J; bases not matched to a gene: 3. CDR3 residues: CAISESLAGNTDTQYF. CDR3 bases: TGTGCCATCAGTGAGTCGCTAGCGGGGAACACAGATACGCAGTATTTT.

This rearrangement joins TRBV29-1 to TRBJ1-1, with D unclear. The V gene's germline CDR1 is SQVTM and CDR2 ANQGSEA. This CDR3 has 12 residues. Trimming removed 8 bases from V and 4 bases from J, with 14 bases in between. As DNA, the CDR3 is TGCAGCCTAGATAGAGGTAGCACTGAAGCTTTCTTT. It is translated as CSLDRGSTEAFF.

This chain links TRBV9 with TRBJ1-1; D is uncertain. This CDR3 contains 17 residues. CDR1 SGDLS and CDR2 YYNGEE come from the germline V gene. Trimming stripped 0 bases from V and 3 bases from J, with 18 bases between. Here the CDR3 reads CASSVAGNSPLDTEAFF. The CDR3, as DNA: TGTGCCAGCAGCGTAGCTGGAAACAGCCCTTTGGACACTGAAGCTTTCTTT.

This sequence joins TRBV7-9 and TRBJ1-4; D might be TRBD1 (6 bases). This CDR3 has 16 residues. CDR1 and CDR2 from the germline V gene are SEHNR and FQNEAQ (reference sequence). V dropped 4 bases and J dropped 7 bases, with 19 bases sitting between them. CDR3 region: CASSSSGFRGGEKLFF. In DNA form, the CDR3 reads TGTGCCAGCAGCTCTAGCGGGTTCAGGGGCGGTGAAAAACTGTTTTTT.

This sequence joins TRBV4-1 and TRBJ2-3, with TRBD2 matching 7 bases. The CDR3 has 16 amino acids. Losses at the gene ends were 0 bases for V and 0 bases for J; bases not matched to a gene: 3. Germline V gene lookup returns CDR1 MGHRA and CDR2 YSYEKL. DNA for the CDR3: TGCGCCAGCAGCCAAGAGACTAGCCTTAGCACAGATACGCAGTATTTT. Amino acid sequence: CASSQETSLSTDTQYF.

This rearrangement joins TRBV14 to TRBJ1-2, with a weak D call TRBD1 (5 bases). Germline V gives CDR1 SGHDN, CDR2 FVKESK. The CDR3 is 16 amino acids. Trimming took 3 bases from V and 5 from J, leaving 19 bases between them. The CDR3 DNA reads as TGTGCCAGCAGCCAGGCCATCGACAGAGTCCTATATGGCTACACCTTC. The encoded protein is CASSQAIDRVLYGYTF.

The chain uses TRBV6-4 and TRBJ1-1; D is ambiguous. Trimming removed 9 bases from V and 0 bases from J, with 17 bases in between. Germline lookup yields CDR1 MRHNA and CDR2 SNTAGT. The CDR3 loop spans 15 amino acids. The CDR3 DNA reads TGTGCCAGTCACCGGTCTATTACGGTGAACACTGAAGCTTTCTTT. This sequence encodes CASHRSITVNTEAFF.

This clone has a single count. The chain is built from TRBV9 and TRBJ1-4, with TRBD1 identical over 9 bases. Germline V gene sequence: CDR1 SGDLS, CDR2 YYNGEE. Trimming took 3 bases from V and 8 from J; bases not matched to a gene: 5. The CDR3 is made up of 14 amino acids. The CDR3 region has the DNA TGTGCCAGCAGCGCGGGACAGGGCGTGGAAAAACTGTTTTTT. Protein product: CASSAGQGVEKLFF. The complete variable domain, with remaining parts taken from reference TRBV9 and TRBJ1-4, reads DSGVTQTPKHLITATGQRVTLRCSPRSGDLSVYWYQQSLDQGLQFLIQYYNGEERAKGNILERFSAQQFPDLHSELNLSSLELGDSALYFCASSAGQGVEKLFFGSGTQLSVL.

This clone was found once. At one boundary the junction diverges from the germline segment, which might be a read error. The rearrangement joins TRBV11-2 to TRBJ2-7; perhaps TRBD1 as D (5 bases). Germline V CDR1 and CDR2: SGHAT, FQNNGV. The CDR3 length is 13 residues. The CDR3 nucleotides are TGTGCCAGCAGTTTAGACAGAACCTACGAGCAGTACTTC. Translation gives CASSLDRTYEQYF.

The gene calls are TRBV9 and TRBJ2-7; TRBD2 is a possible D gene (6 bases). The V end was cut by 5 bases, the J end by 4 bases, with 16 bases between. The germline V gene encodes CDR1 SGDLS and CDR2 YYNGEE. The CDR3 is made up of 14 amino acids. The CDR3 sequence: CASSPRRGEYEQYF. In nucleotides, the CDR3 is TGTGCCAGCAGTCCCCGGCGGGGTGAATACGAGCAGTACTTC.

The chain is built from TRBV6-1 and TRBJ1-3; D gene uncertain. The CDR3 sequence is 12 residues long. The V end was cut by 7 bases, the J end by 10 bases, with 14 bases between. The V gene's germline CDR1 is MNHNS and CDR2 SASEGT. CDR3 nucleotides: TGTGCCAGCAATGAGGTCGGTTCGACCATATATTTT. Translated: CASNEVGSTIYF.

The chain couples TRBV18 to TRBJ2-7, with 7 bases fitting TRBD1. Trimming cost V 3 bases and J 6 bases; bases outside gene matches: 8. CDR3 length: 14 residues. CDR1 KGHSH and CDR2 LQKENI come from the germline V gene. The CDR3 loop is CASSPGTASAEQYF. CDR3 DNA: TGTGCCAGCTCACCCGGGACAGCCTCCGCCGAGCAGTACTTC.

The chain employs TRBV4-3 and TRBJ1-1; D gene ambiguous. The CDR3 has 15 amino acids. The germline V and J ends were trimmed by 0 bases and 1 base, with 9 bases remaining between them. CDR1 LGHNA and CDR2 YSLEER come from the germline V gene. The CDR3 region has the DNA TGCGCCAGCAGCCAAGATGGGCACGGGAACACTGAAGCTTTCTTT. It encodes CASSQDGHGNTEAFF.

In nucleotides, the CDR3 is TGCGCCAGCAGCTTGGAGGGGGATAGCAATCAGCCCCAGCATTTT. Protein sequence: CASSLEGDSNQPQHF. J is TRBJ1-5 and V is TRBV5-1, with TRBD1 as a possible D gene (6 bases). In germline, CDR1 is SGHRS, CDR2 YFSETQ. Trimming left V 0 bases short and J 0 bases short, with 7 bases between. The length of the CDR3 is 15 residues.

The chain is built from TRBV10-3 and TRBJ2-6; 9 positions match TRBD1. The J segment lost 2 bases and the V segment lost 4 bases, leaving 0 bases of the junction unmatched. The germline CDR1 and CDR2 sequences are ENHRY and SYGVKD. This CDR3 has 15 residues. The CDR3 sequence: CAISGDRAGANVLTF. CDR3 bases: TGTGCCATCAGTGGGGACAGGGCTGGGGCCAACGTCCTGACTTTC.

The CDR3 reads CASSPRVNEKLFF. The CDR3 coding sequence is TGTGCCAGCAGCCCGAGGGTTAATGAAAAACTGTTTTTT. The rearrangement joins TRBV9 to TRBJ1-4, with D uncertain. Trimming removed 4 bases from V and 4 bases from J, with 8 bases in between. CDR1 and CDR2 (germline): SGDLS, YYNGEE. CDR3 length: 13 amino acids.

The chain carries TRBV11-1 and TRBJ1-6; 10 bases agree with TRBD1. V lost 4 bases and J lost 10; bases outside the gene matches: 7. The CDR3 totals 15 residues. Germline V gene lookup returns CDR1 SGHAT and CDR2 FQDESV (reference sequence). The chain's CDR3 is CASSSRQGAQSPLHF. In DNA form, the CDR3 reads TGTGCCAGCAGCTCGCGACAGGGGGCGCAATCACCCCTCCACTTT. Complete variable domain (other parts from reference TRBV11-1 and TRBJ1-6): EAEVAQSPRYKITEKSQAVAFWCDPISGHATLYWYRQILGQGPELLVQFQDESVVDDSQLPKDRFSAERLKGVDSTLKIQPAELGDSAMYLCASSSRQGAQSPLHFGNGTRLTVT.

This sequence joins TRBV23-1 and TRBJ1-3; D is unresolved. TRBV23-1 qualifies as an ORF whose function is uncertain. The V and J ends lost 4 bases and 0 bases respectively, with 10 bases between them. The CDR3 is 15 amino acids. The CDR3 DNA is TGCGCCAGCAGTCCCGGGGTCCTCTCTGGAAACACCATATATTTT. Amino acid sequence: CASSPGVLSGNTIYF.

Here the CDR3 DNA reads TGTGCCAGCAGCCCCCTGGGGACAGCGAGCTCCTACGAGCAGTACTTC. Translated, it gives CASSPLGTASSYEQYF. The V and J genes are TRBV7-9 and TRBJ2-7, with 7 bases that match TRBD1. Germline V gene data show CDR1 as SEHNR and CDR2 as FQNEAQ (reference sequence). The CDR3 totals 16 residues. The V segment lost 5 bases and the J segment 0 bases; nucleotides outside the gene matches: 10.

The rearrangement links TRBV6-1 to TRBJ1-1, with a possible D match to TRBD1 (5 bases). Germline CDR1 and CDR2: MNHNS and SASEGT. Deletions cut 3 bases from V and 3 bases from J, with 8 bases between. This CDR3 contains 13 residues. The CDR3 region has the DNA TGTGCCAGCAGTGACAGGGAATACACTGAAGCTTTCTTT. It translates to CASSDREYTEAFF.

The chain is built from TRBV7-3 and TRBJ2-5; D not resolved. The CDR3 is made up of 15 amino acids. Germline V lookup: CDR1 SGHTA, CDR2 FQGTGA. Deletions cut 5 bases from V and 5 bases from J, with 18 bases between. DNA for the CDR3: TGTGCCAGCAGCCTCCGAGGAGTAGCTGAGGAGACCCAGTACTTC. Protein sequence: CASSLRGVAEETQYF.

CDR3 sequence (DNA): TGTGCCAGCAGCTTACGGGGGACCGTCCCTGACTACGAGCAGTACTTC. Translated, it gives CASSLRGTVPDYEQYF. The rearrangement joins TRBV7-9 to TRBJ2-7; the D gene is possibly TRBD2 (6 bases). V was shortened by 2 bases and J by 3 bases, with 17 bases between the two germline ends. Germline CDR1 is SEHNR and CDR2 is FQNEAQ (reference sequence). The CDR3 sequence is 16 residues long.

The rearrangement joins TRBV29-1 to TRBJ2-5; unclear D gene. In germline, CDR1 is SQVTM, CDR2 ANQGSEA. This CDR3 spans 13 amino acids. The ends were cut back, 5 bases at V and 1 base at J, with 11 bases in the middle. Here the CDR3 DNA reads TGCAGCGTTTCGTACACCCTCCAAGAGACCCAGTACTTC. Amino acids: CSVSYTLQETQYF.

The chain couples TRBV9 to TRBJ1-6; perhaps TRBD1 as D (5 bases). Per germline, CDR1 SGDLS and CDR2 YYNGEE. V was trimmed by 7 bases and J by 11 bases, leaving 16 bases between them. The CDR3 covers 13 residues. DNA for the CDR3: TGTGCCAGCTCGTTAGGAGGGGTGCCACCCCTCCACTTT. It codes for CASSLGGVPPLHF.

The chain uses TRBV19 and TRBJ2-6; TRBD1 aligns across 9 bases. CDR1 is LNHDA and CDR2 is SQIVND in the germline V gene (reference sequence). The CDR3 loop spans 19 amino acids. The junction had 12 bases not matched to a gene; V was cut back by 2 bases and J by 4 bases. CDR3 in amino acids: CASSIIYRGRFVGANVLTF. DNA for the CDR3: TGTGCCAGTAGTATAATATACAGGGGGCGATTTGTGGGGGCCAACGTCCTGACTTTC.